Listed here is a single T cell receptor beta chain. When replicate PCRs were run on unsorted PBMC, they used approximately 300 ng DNA, approximately 33,000 T cell genomes. Researchers sequenced unsorted PBMC DNA using ten immunoSEQ deep assay plates. Generated by immunoSEQ multiplex PCR, the TCRdb table keeps only in-frame clones and is missing some. This table holds about 490,000 clones, 70% to 85% found once. These data belong to a study of shared clonotypes between healthy human individuals. Trimming left V 0 bases short and J 8 bases short, with 16 bases between. Germline values: CDR1 MNHNS, CDR2 SASEGT. CDR3 size: 16 residues.

Material: PBMCs. The receptor was derived from a woman aged 40 to 49 in good health. Some clones in this sample may be carry-over from other donors' samples. The genes are TRBV6-1 and TRBJ1-4; weak D call: TRBD1 (6 bases). The CDR3: CASSEAGAGEGEKLFF. DNA of the CDR3: TGTGCCAGCAGTGAAGCGGGGGCTGGGGAGGGCGAAAAACTGTTTTTT.